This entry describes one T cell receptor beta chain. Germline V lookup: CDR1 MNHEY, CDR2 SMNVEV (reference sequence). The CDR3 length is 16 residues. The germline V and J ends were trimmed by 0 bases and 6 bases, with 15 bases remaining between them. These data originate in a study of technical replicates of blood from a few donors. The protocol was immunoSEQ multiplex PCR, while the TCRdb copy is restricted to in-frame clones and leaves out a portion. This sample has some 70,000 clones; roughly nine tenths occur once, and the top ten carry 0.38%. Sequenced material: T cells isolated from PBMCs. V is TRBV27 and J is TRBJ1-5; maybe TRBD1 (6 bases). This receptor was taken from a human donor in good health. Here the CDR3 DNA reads TGTGCCAGCAGTTTATCGGCAGGGGCGTACGGTCAGCCCCAGCATTTT. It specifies CASSLSAGAYGQPQHF.